The source of this TCR beta chain is a study of blood T cell repertoires in COVID-19. For the study at large: The origin of the acute and convalescent COVID-19 samples was the United States, Italy and Spain. In each case, the material was cDNA or gDNA derived from T cells, B-cell-depleted T cells, or PBMCs.

Looked up from germline, CDR1 is MDHEN and CDR2 is SYDVKM. The CDR3 is made up of 13 amino acids. Trimming took off 6 bases at V and 1 base at J, with 10 bases between the two ends. Only in-frame clones appear in the TCRdb table, and some are missing; sequencing was by immunoSEQ multiplex PCR. The sample has some 120,000 clones; 70% to 80% are singletons. The source is a human donor in a cohort sampled during active COVID-19. Material for sequencing was peripheral blood. V is TRBV28 and J is TRBJ2-7; a weak D match, TRBD2 (6 bases). CDR3 bases: TGTGCCAGCAGACCTGGGACTTCCTACGAGCAGTACTTC. Amino acid sequence: CASRPGTSYEQYF.